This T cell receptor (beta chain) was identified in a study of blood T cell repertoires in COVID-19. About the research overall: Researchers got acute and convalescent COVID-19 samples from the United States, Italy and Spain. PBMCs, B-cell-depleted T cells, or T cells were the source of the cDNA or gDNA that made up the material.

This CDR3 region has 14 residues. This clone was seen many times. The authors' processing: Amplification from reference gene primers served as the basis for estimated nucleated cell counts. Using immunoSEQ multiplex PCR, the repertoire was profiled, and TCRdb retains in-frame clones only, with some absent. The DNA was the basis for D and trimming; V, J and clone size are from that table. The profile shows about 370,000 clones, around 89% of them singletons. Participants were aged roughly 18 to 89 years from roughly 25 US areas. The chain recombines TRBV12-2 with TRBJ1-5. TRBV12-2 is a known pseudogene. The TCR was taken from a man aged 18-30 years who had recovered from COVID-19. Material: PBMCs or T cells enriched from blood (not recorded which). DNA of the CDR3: TGTGCAAGTCGCTTCCTAGGCAGCAATCAGCCCCAGCATTTT. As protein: CASRFLGSNQPQHF.